This TCR beta chain was sequenced during a study of regulatory T cells in long-lasting Graves disease. According to the study, TCR beta libraries were built with iRepertoire HTBI primers and CDR3-region Arm-PCR. TCRdb used MiXCR to reprocess the multiplex PCR reads, holding one entry per CDR3 protein. The profile shows 500,000 to 700,000 distinct CDR3 sequences, around 30% of them singletons. Between the trimmed V and J ends, which lost 3 bases and 1 base, there was a span of 13 bases. Germline V CDR1 and CDR2: SGHRS, YFSETQ. This CDR3 has 15 amino acids. Documented time point: persistent/refractory GD, antithyroid drugs over 5 years with positive TRAb. Preparation of the TCR library used RNA extracted from PBMCs. A few counts support this clonotype.

This chain connects TRBV5-1 to TRBJ1-1; possibly TRBD1 for D (6 bases). This sample comprised peripheral blood mononuclear cells (PBMCs), obtained when the disease was refractory, from a patient treated with antithyroid drugs. The sequence came from a female donor with Graves disease. CDR3 in amino acids: CASSYRTAGNTEAFF. The CDR3 region has the DNA TGCGCCAGCAGCTATCGGACAGCAGGGAACACTGAAGCTTTCTTT.